The present T cell receptor (beta chain) was sequenced within a study of OX40 agonist ivuxolimab in advanced cancers. Looking at the study overall: Dose-escalation patients had hepatocellular carcinoma, melanoma, renal cell or head and neck cancer.

Overall study results and limits: On average, a greater number of expanded clones characterised CD8+ T cells relative to CD4+.

As regards this clone: Antigen unknown.

The CDR3 has 13 residues. Germline CDR1 and CDR2: GTSNPN and SVGIG (reference sequence). Trimming cost V 8 bases and J 5 bases, with 18 bases left between them. Blood got drawn at baseline, again on cycle 4 day 1, and then on cycle 7 day 1. The protocol was immunoSEQ multiplex PCR, while the TCRdb copy is restricted to in-frame clones and leaves out a portion. The sample has 43,000 or so clones; 70% to 90% are singletons. The chain uses TRBV30 and TRBJ2-5; D possibly corresponds to TRBD2 (7 bases). Sequencing used CD4+ or CD8+ T cells sorted from blood, obtained in a trial of the OX40 agonist ivuxolimab. The sequence was collected from an adult with an advanced solid tumor such as melanoma, head and neck, liver or kidney cancer. In DNA form, the CDR3 reads TGTGCCACTCACCGGGGGGCCAGGGAGACCCAGTACTTC. Its protein product is CATHRGARETQYF.